This TCR beta chain was documented in a study of T cells in Graves' hyperthyroidism and ophthalmopathy. The wider study: Peripheral blood was secured at the point of initial diagnosis, before any treatment.

Germline lookup yields CDR1 LNHDA and CDR2 SQIVND (reference sequence). Losses at the gene ends were 8 bases for V and 9 bases for J; bases not matched to a gene: 10. The CDR3 has 14 amino acids. General observations from the study: Most thyroid clonotypes that were expanded above 0.001 also turned up in blood.

The source material, RNA transcripts, was used to amplify TCR beta CDR3 regions. When the TCR CDR3 underwent first-round RT-PCR, the HTBI primer set was used. TCRdb reprocessed the multiplex PCR reads via MiXCR and lists one record per CDR3 protein. The data show roughly 330,000 distinct CDR3 sequences, 16% seen once. This clonotype was seen only a few times. Its cognate antigen is unknown. The receptor's source is a man between 25 and 39 years old with Graves' hyperthyroidism. The material sequenced was blood. This sequence joins TRBV19 and TRBJ1-6; 7 nucleotides line up with TRBD1. CDR3 loop: CASALTGIGSPLHF. The CDR3 DNA sequence: TGTGCCAGTGCCCTGACAGGGATAGGTTCACCCCTCCACTTT.